This T cell receptor beta chain was identified during a study of chemoradiotherapy in HPV16-positive cancers. General observations from the study: HPV-responsive T-cell expansion during chemoradiotherapy was linked to improved recurrence-free survival in HPV16-positive patients.

Produced via immunoSEQ multiplex PCR; TCRdb's table is partial and in-frame only. Among tens of thousands of clones listed, about 93% were seen once. On this clone: As yet, its antigen is unknown.

The CDR3 length is 12 residues. Trimming removed 6 bases from V and 0 bases from J, with 3 bases in between. Germline V gene sequence: CDR1 LGHNT, CDR2 FRNRAP. The source is a human donor with HPV-associated anogenital cancer. This sequence joins TRBV12-5 and TRBJ1-5; the D is unclear. The sample was blood, taken from a patient who underwent chemoradiotherapy. CDR3 sequence reads: CASGNSNQPQHF. Written as DNA, the CDR3 is TGTGCTAGTGGCAATAGCAATCAGCCCCAGCATTTT.